This TCR beta chain was sequenced in a study of blood T cell repertoires in COVID-19. It was within 2 weeks before study entry that exposed participants met a COVID-19 case. Under the authors' procedure: Amplification of reference gene primers provided the estimated nucleated cell counts. Method: immunoSEQ multiplex PCR; TCRdb's copy keeps in-frame clones and lacks some. For V, J and clone size, that table is used; D and trimming come from the DNA. Altogether about 320,000 clones are present, 85% to 95% being singletons, with the ten largest covering around 4.2%. Germline trimming cut 4 bases from V and 7 bases from J; bases unmatched to any gene: 4. CDR3 length: 12 amino acids. The germline CDR1 and CDR2 sequences are SQVTM and ANQGSEA.

The TCR originated in a woman aged 30 to 39 who had been exposed to COVID-19. Input material: PBMCs or T cells enriched from blood (not recorded which). The gene calls are TRBV29-1 and TRBJ1-2, with 9 bases lining up with TRBD1. The CDR3 is CSVVQGAFGYTF. The CDR3 nucleotides read TGCAGCGTTGTACAGGGGGCTTTTGGCTACACCTTC.